This record looks at one T cell receptor beta chain sequence and its context. The data originate from a study of blood T cell repertoires in COVID-19. The CDR3 is 16 residues long. Per the germline V gene, CDR1 is MGHDK and CDR2 is SYGVNS. Trimming shortened V by 6 bases and J by 0 bases, and 12 bases separated the two germline ends. The repertoire was sequenced with immunoSEQ multiplex PCR; TCRdb's copy has only in-frame clones and lacks some. The table shows a few hundred thousand clones, with roughly 82% occurring only once. The receptor comes from a human donor in a cohort sampled during active COVID-19. The sample comprised peripheral blood. The V call is TRBV25-1, the J call TRBJ1-6; D might be TRBD1 (6 bases). The CDR3 coding sequence is TGTGCCAGCAGGGGAACAGGGAGCTCCTATAATTCACCCCTCCACTTT. Translation gives CASRGTGSSYNSPLHF.